This T cell receptor gamma chain was documented in a study of Vδ1+ human thymocytes. Study-wide points: Thymic TRG and TRD repertoires appeared highly polyclonal. TRG sequences recurred across donors, whereas TRD sequences stayed essentially private.

CDR1 and CDR2 from the germline V gene are EGSTGY and YDSYTSSV. The CDR3 runs 14 residues. In the case of this clone: Its specificity is unknown. The junction does not match germline at one end; this may be a read error.

The template was reverse-transcribed extracted RNA. CDR3 amplicons came from multiplex PCR with pooled V-gene forward and constant-region reverse primers. TCRdb repeated clone calling on the multiplex PCR reads with CATT. The sample gives 20,000 to 25,000 gamma-chain clones, approximately 14% of which show up once; about 2% is in the top ten. This TCR was sampled from a child under two years old who had congenital heart surgery. The specimen was Vdelta1+ gamma-delta thymocytes from the thymus. This sample's subset: FACS-sorted CD3+ TCRalphabeta- TCRVdelta1+ TCRVdelta2- thymocytes. The chain links TRGV4 to TRGJ1 or TRGJ2. The CDR3: CATWNGQRNYKKLF. The DNA for the CDR3 is TGTGCCACCTGGAATGGGCAAAGGAATTATAAGAAACTCTTT.